This is a list of T cell receptor beta chains from one sample in a study of CD8+ T cells in alopecia areata. The repertoire was sequenced with immunoSEQ multiplex PCR; TCRdb's copy has only in-frame clones and lacks some. This sample has more than 90,000 clones, with 60% found just once. Sequencing used CD8+ T cells sorted from blood, obtained at roughly week 55, from a patient treated with tofacitinib. The receptors were gathered from a human donor with alopecia areata. The CDR3 runs from the conserved cysteine through the conserved F or W. D genes are given only for firm matches. Part of the rows lack a size; the others show once, few, many or a class for expanded clones.

TRBJ1-5 | TRBV7-9 | . | . | CASSGDGGQPQHF | TGTGCCAGCAGCGGGGACGGGGGTCAGCCCCAGCATTTT
TRBJ2-7 | TRBV15 | once | . | CATSRAGTEQYF | TGTGCCACCAGCAGAGCAGGCACTGAGCAGTACTTC
TRBJ1-5 | TRBV30 | . | . | CAWRGDGNQPQHF | TGTGCCTGGAGGGGAGACGGCAATCAGCCCCAGCATTTT
TRBJ1-5 | TRBV30 | few | . | CAWSLSPWEPQHF | TGTGCCTGGAGTTTGAGCCCTTGGGAGCCCCAGCATTTT
TRBJ2-6 | TRBV7-2 | . | . | CASSWRLPITGANVLTF | TGTGCCAGCAGCTGGAGGTTACCCATCACGGGGGCCAACGTCCTGACTTTC
TRBJ2-7 | TRBV2 | . | . | CARQGEETYEQYF | TGTGCCAGGCAAGGGGAGGAAACCTACGAGCAGTACTTC
TRBJ1-6 | TRBV11-2 | . | . | CASSPTGLNSPLHF | TGTGCCAGCAGCCCCACAGGGTTGAATTCACCCCTCCACTTT
TRBJ2-5 | TRBV6-6 | . | . | CASSYSGWETQYF | TGTGCCAGCAGTTACTCCGGGTGGGAGACCCAGTACTTC
TRBJ2-7 | TRBV30 | . | . | CAQGPGRLYEQYF | TGTGCCCAGGGCCCGGGACGCCTCTACGAGCAGTACTTC
TRBJ1-2 | TRBV9 | . | . | CASSERVSGYTF | TGTGCCAGCAGCGAGCGGGTTAGTGGCTACACCTTC
TRBJ1-2 | TRBV9 | . | . | CASSVGGSYGYTF | TGTGCCAGCAGCGTAGGGGGTAGCTATGGCTACACCTTC
TRBJ1-6 | TRBV7-3 | . | . | CASSLSEENSPLHF | TGTGCCAGCAGCTTGTCGGAGGAAAATTCACCCCTCCACTTT